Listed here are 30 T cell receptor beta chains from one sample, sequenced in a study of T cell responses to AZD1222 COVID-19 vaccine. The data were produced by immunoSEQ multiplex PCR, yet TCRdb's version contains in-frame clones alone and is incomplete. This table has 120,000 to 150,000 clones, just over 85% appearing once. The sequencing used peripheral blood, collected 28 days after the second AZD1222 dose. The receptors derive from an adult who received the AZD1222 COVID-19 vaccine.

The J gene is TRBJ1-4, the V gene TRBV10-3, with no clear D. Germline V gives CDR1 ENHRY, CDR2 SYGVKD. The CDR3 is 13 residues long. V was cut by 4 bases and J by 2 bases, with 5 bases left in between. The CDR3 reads CAISVGTNEKLFF. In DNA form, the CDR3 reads TGTGCCATCAGTGTCGGGACTAATGAAAAACTGTTTTTT.

CDR3 region: CASSQDSGGGRRETQYF. The DNA for the CDR3 is TGTGCCAGCAGCCAAGATTCAGGGGGGGGCCGAAGGGAGACCCAGTACTTC. The chain is built from TRBV14 and TRBJ2-5, with D possibly being TRBD1 or TRBD2 (7 bases each). The CDR3 has 17 residues. Germline CDR1 reads SGHDN; CDR2 reads FVKESK. The V gene lost 0 bases and the J gene lost 5 bases, with 19 bases spanning the gap.

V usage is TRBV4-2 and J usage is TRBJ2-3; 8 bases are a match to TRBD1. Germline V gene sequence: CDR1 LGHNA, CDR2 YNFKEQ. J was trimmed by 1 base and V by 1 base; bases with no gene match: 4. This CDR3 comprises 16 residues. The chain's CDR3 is CASSQGRGQGTDTQYF. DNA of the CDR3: TGTGCCAGCAGCCAAGGCCGGGGACAGGGCACAGATACGCAGTATTTT.

The CDR3 nucleotides read TGTGCCAGCAGCCAAGATCTTGGGTCGGGGGGAAACACCATATATTTT. It yields the protein CASSQDLGSGGNTIYF. This chain joins TRBV4-2 and TRBJ1-3; D ambiguous. CDR1 and CDR2 (germline): LGHNA, YNFKEQ. V was clipped by 0 bases and J by 4 bases, with 13 bases between them. The CDR3 extends over 16 amino acids.

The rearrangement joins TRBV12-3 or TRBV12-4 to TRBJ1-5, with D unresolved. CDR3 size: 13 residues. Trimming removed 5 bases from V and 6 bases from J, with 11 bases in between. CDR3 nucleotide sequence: TGTGCCAGCAGTGCCGGAGGGCCTCAGCCCCAGCATTTT. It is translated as CASSAGGPQPQHF.

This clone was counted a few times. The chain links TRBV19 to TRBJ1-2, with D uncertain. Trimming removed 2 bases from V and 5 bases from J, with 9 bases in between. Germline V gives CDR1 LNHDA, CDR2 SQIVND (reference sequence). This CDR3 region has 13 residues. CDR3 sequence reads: CASSILRPYGYTF. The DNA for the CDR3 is TGTGCCAGTAGTATACTCCGCCCTTATGGCTACACCTTC.

The CDR3 DNA follows: TGTGCCAGCATCGGGTGGCTGAACACTGAAGCTTTCTTT. It yields the protein CASIGWLNTEAFF. The chain uses TRBV11-2 and TRBJ1-1; D gene uncertain. Trimming took off 7 bases at V and 0 bases at J, with 9 bases between the two ends. The germline CDR1 and CDR2 sequences are SGHAT and FQNNGV. The CDR3 spans 13 residues.

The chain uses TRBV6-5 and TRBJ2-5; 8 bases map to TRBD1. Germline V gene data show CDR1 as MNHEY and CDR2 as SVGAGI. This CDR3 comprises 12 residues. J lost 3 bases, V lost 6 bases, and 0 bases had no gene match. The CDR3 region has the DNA TGTGCCAGCAGGGACAGGGAAGAGACCCAGTACTTC. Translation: CASRDREETQYF.

CDR3 residues: CASSMKGPTVPYEQYF. In nucleotides, the CDR3 is TGTGCCAGCAGCATGAAGGGGCCGACCGTACCCTACGAGCAGTACTTC. This chain links TRBV21-1 with TRBJ2-7; the table assigns TRBD1, which was not confirmed against the DNA. TRBV21-1 is a pseudogene. The CDR3 has 16 residues.

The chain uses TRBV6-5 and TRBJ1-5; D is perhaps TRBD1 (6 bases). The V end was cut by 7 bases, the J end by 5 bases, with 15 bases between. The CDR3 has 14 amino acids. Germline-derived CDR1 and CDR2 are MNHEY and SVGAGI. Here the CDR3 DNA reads TGTGCCAGCACCTTAGACAGGATGTATCAGCCCCAGCATTTT. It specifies CASTLDRMYQPQHF.

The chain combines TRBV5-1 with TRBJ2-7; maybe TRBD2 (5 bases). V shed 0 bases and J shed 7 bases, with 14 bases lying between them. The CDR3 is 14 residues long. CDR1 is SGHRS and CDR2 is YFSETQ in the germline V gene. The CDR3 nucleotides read TGCGCCAGCAGCTTGGCGGGGAGCTCGCGGGAGCAGTACTTC. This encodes CASSLAGSSREQYF. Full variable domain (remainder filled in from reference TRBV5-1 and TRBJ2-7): KAGVTQTPRYLIKTRGQQVTLSCSPISGHRSVSWYQQTPGQGLQFLFEYFSETQRNKGNFPGRFSGRQFSNSRSEMNVSTLELGDSALYLCASSLAGSSREQYFGPGTRLTVT.

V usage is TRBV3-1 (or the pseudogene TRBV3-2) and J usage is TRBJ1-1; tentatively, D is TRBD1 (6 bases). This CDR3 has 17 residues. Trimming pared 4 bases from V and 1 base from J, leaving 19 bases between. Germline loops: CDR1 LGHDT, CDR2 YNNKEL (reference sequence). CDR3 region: CASSRSWVGGRNTEAFF. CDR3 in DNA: TGTGCCAGCAGCCGAAGTTGGGTGGGGGGCCGGAACACTGAAGCTTTCTTT.

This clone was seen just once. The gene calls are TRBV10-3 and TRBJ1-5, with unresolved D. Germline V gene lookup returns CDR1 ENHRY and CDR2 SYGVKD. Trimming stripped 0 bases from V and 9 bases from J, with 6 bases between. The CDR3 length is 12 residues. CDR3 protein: CAISESTSPQHF. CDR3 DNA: TGTGCCATCAGTGAGTCTACTTCGCCCCAGCATTTT.

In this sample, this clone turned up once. The CDR3 region is CASSLSFGVGATNEKLFF. CDR3 nucleotides: TGTGCCAGCAGCTTAAGTTTTGGGGTCGGAGCAACTAATGAAAAACTGTTTTTT. The J gene is TRBJ1-4, the V gene TRBV11-2, with D unclear. CDR1 and CDR2 from the germline V gene are SGHAT and FQNNGV. The V gene lost 2 bases and the J gene lost 0 bases, with 16 bases spanning the gap. This CDR3 region has 18 residues.

In DNA form, the CDR3 reads TGTGCCAGTAGCCCAGGACAGGCGGCGGCTTTCTTT. It translates to CASSPGQAAAFF. The chain uses TRBV19 and TRBJ1-1; 7 positions agree with TRBD1. Losses at the gene ends were 6 bases for V and 11 bases for J; bases not matched to a gene: 9. The CDR3 covers 12 residues. CDR1 LNHDA and CDR2 SQIVND come from the germline V gene (reference sequence).

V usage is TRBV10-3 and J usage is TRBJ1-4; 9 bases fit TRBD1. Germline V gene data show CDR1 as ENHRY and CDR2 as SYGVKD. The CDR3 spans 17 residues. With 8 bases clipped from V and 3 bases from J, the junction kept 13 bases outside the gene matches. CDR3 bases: TGTGCCATCGCCCCGGGACAGGGAACGGTAGCTAATGAAAAACTGTTTTTT. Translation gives CAIAPGQGTVANEKLFF.

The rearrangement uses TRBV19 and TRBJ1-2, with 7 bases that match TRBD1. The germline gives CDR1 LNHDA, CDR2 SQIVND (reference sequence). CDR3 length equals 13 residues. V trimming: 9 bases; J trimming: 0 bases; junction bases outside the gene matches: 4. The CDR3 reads CASAGGSNYGYTF. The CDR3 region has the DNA TGTGCCAGCGCAGGGGGTTCTAACTATGGCTACACCTTC.

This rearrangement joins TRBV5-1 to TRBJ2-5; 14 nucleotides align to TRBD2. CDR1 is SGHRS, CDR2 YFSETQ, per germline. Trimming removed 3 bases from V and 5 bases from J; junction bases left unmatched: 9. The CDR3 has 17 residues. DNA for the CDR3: TGCGCCAGCAGCTCCGGGACTAGCGGGAGAGGTCGGGAGACCCAGTACTTC. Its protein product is CASSSGTSGRGRETQYF.

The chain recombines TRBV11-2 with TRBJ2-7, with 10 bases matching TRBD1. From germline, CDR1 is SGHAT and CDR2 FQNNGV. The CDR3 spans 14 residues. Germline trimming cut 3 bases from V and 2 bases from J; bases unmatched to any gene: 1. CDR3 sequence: CASSFGTGAYEQYF. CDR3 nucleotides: TGTGCCAGCAGCTTCGGGACAGGGGCCTACGAGCAGTACTTC.

The CDR3 spells CASSEGLLGSEAFF. The CDR3 region has the DNA TGTGCCAGCAGTGAGGGTCTTTTGGGCTCGGAAGCTTTCTTT. V gene TRBV25-1 combines with J gene TRBJ1-1; D remains ambiguous. Trimming stripped 3 bases from V and 8 bases from J, with 16 bases between. In germline, CDR1 is MGHDK, CDR2 SYGVNS. The CDR3 is 14 residues long.

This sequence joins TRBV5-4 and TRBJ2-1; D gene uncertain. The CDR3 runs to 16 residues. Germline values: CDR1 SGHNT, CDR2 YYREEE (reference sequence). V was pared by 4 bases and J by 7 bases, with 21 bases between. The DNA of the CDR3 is TGTGCCAGCAGCGACGCGCGAGGAGTCGGATGGAATGAGCAGTTCTTC. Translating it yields CASSDARGVGWNEQFF.

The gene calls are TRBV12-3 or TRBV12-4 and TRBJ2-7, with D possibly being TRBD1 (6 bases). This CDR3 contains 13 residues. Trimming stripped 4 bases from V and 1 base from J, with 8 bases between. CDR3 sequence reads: CASSWDISYEQYF. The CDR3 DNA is TGTGCCAGCAGTTGGGACATATCCTACGAGCAGTACTTC.

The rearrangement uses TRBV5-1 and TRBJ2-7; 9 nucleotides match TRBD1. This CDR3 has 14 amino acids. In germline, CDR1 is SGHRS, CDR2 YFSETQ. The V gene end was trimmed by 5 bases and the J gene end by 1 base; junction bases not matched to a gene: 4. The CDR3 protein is CASRTGTGSYEQYF. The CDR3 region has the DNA TGCGCCAGCAGGACCGGGACAGGGTCCTACGAGCAGTACTTC.

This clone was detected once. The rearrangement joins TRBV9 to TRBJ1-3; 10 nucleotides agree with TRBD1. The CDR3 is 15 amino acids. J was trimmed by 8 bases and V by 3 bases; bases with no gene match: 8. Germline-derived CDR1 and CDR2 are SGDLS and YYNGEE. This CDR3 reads CASSAPRQGAHTIYF. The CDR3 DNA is TGTGCCAGCAGCGCCCCCCGACAGGGGGCCCACACCATATATTTT.

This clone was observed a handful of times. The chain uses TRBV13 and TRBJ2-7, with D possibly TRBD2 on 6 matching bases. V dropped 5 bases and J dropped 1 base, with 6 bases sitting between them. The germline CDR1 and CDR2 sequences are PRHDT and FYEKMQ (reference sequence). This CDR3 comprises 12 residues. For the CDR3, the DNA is TGTGCCAGCAGCAGCGGGTCCTACGAGCAGTACTTC. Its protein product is CASSSGSYEQYF.

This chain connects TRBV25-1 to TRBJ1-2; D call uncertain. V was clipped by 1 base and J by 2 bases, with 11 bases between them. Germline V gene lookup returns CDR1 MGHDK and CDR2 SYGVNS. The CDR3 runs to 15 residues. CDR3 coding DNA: TGTGCCAGCAGTGAATTTTGGGAAGGAAACTATGGCTACACCTTC. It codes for CASSEFWEGNYGYTF.

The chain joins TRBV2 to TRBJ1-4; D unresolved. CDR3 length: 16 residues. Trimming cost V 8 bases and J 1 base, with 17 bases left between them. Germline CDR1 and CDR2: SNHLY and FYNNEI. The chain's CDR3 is CASRLTYWETNEKLFF. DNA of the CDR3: TGTGCCAGCCGCCTCACATATTGGGAAACTAATGAAAAACTGTTTTTT.

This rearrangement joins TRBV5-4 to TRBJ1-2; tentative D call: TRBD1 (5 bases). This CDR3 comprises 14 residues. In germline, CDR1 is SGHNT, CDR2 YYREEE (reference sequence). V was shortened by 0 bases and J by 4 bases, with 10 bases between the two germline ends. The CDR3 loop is CASSLEAGLYGYTF. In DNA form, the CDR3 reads TGTGCCAGCAGCTTGGAGGCAGGGCTCTATGGCTACACCTTC. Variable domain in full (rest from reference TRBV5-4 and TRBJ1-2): ETGVTQSPTHLIKTRGQQVTLRCSSQSGHNTVSWYQQALGQGPQFIFQYYREEENGRGNFPPRFSGLQFPNYSSELNVNALELDDSALYLCASSLEAGLYGYTFGSGTRLTVV.

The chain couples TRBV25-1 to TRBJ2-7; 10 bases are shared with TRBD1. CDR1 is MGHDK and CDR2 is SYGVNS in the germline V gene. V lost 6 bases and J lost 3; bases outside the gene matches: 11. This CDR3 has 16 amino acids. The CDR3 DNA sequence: TGTGCCAGCAGCCCCTTGGGGACAGGGGCAAACTACGAGCAGTACTTC. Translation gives CASSPLGTGANYEQYF.

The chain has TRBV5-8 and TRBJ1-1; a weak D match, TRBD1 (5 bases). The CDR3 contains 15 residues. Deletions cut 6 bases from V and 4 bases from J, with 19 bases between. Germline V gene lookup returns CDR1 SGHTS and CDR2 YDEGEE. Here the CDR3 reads CASIRAGWGSTEAFF. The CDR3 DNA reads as TGTGCCAGCATCCGGGCTGGGTGGGGGAGCACTGAAGCTTTCTTT. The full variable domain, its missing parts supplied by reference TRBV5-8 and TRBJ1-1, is EAGVTQSPTHLIKTRGQQATLRCSPISGHTSVYWYQQALGLGLQFLLWYDEGEERNRGNFPPRFSGRQFPNYSSELNVNALELEDSALYLCASIRAGWGSTEAFFGQGTRLTVV.